This entry concerns a single TCR beta chain. Its antigen is unknown. Sequencing used immunoSEQ multiplex PCR; TCRdb keeps in-frame clones, though not all of them. Counted here are 65,000 to 75,000 clones, around 80% occurring once; the ten biggest clones make up approximately 4.5%. The data derive from a study of early stage breast cancer tumors. Study-level information: About 70% of the 16 invasive tumors were ER+, PR+ and HER2-.

General study results and limits: Commonly generated sequences made up most enriched TCRB sequences shared between patients.

Per germline, CDR1 SGDLS and CDR2 YYNGEE. The CDR3 is made up of 18 amino acids. The V and J ends lost 4 bases and 2 bases respectively, with 19 bases between them. The rearrangement uses TRBV9 and TRBJ2-6; TRBD2 is a possible D gene (6 bases). The sequence came from a person in their forties with breast cancer. The material sequenced was blood. CDR3 loop: CASSSRDSGKAGANVLTF. CDR3 coding DNA: TGTGCCAGCAGCTCCCGGGACTCCGGGAAGGCTGGGGCCAACGTCCTGACTTTC.